This T cell receptor beta chain was captured by sequencing in a study of monozygotic twins with inflammatory bowel disease (dated by TCRdb to about 2019). Regarding the complete study: A total of some 28 monozygotic twin pairs were included in the full study, comprising nine German pairs (four IBD-concordant, five IBD-discordant) and 19 IBD-discordant Danish pairs. Disease-associated traits were sought mainly through comparisons between IBD patients and their genetically identical healthy co-twins within discordant pairs. Each individual had, on average, about 151 000 unique TCRalpha sequences and 181 000 unique TCRbeta sequences available for analysis. What the study reported, not specific to this receptor: The results gave no support for a single strong signal or clonotype linked to IBD. Background noise and inter-individual variability may have been introduced into the repertoires by the differing immunosuppressive treatments among patients. No difference in repertoire similarity was observed between concordant and discordant twins, possibly owing to limited statistical power. A decrease in TCRbeta repertoire diversity, as measured by inverse Simpson index, was observed in IBD patients compared with their healthy co-twins. Fewer clonotypes were shared with other individuals by IBD patients than by healthy twins, most markedly in patients showing signs of disease activity. Different T cell subtypes could not be distinguished in the analysis.

From each donor, a roughly 2.7 ml peripheral blood sample was collected into PAXgene tubes and stored at -80 degrees C. Without any T cell sorting, total RNA was extracted from whole blood using the PAXgene blood miRNA kit on an automated QIAcube. Peripheral blood from monozygotic twin pairs, either concordant or discordant for inflammatory bowel disease, underwent deep TCRalpha and TCRbeta repertoire profiling that used unique molecular barcoding. Smoking habits were recorded for all twin pairs, with individuals classified as current, former or never smokers. The method behind the library was 5' RACE. The input for every TCR library was roughly 3,200 ng of total RNA. For each sample, cDNA synthesis was carried out in eight separate reactions using SMARTScribe reverse transcriptase. During cDNA synthesis, template switching introduced unique molecular identifiers that contained a 6-nucleotide sample barcode. Amplification of TCRalpha and TCRbeta cDNA involved two nested PCRs of approximately 16 and 10 cycles, and each PCR was followed by bead purification. Before amplification, the cDNA was treated with uracil DNA-glycosylase and purified using the QIAquick PCR purification kit. The second PCR added Illumina TruSeq-compatible adapters along with sample-specific barcodes. Library quality and concentration were checked on TapeStation and Qubit, and libraries were pooled at approximately 4.7 ng each. The pooled libraries were sequenced with 2 x 100 bp reads and custom sequencing primers on an Illumina HiSeq2500 single-index Rapid Run. The authors processed their data as follows. MiGEC version 1.2.6 was used for UMI-based consensus assembly, which corrected PCR and sequencing errors. MiXCR version 2.1.1 was used to carry out V(D)J alignment, clonotype assembly and CDR3 extraction. Normalisation of gene usage, clonotype sharing and MAIT/NKT TCR abundance was achieved by analysing the top 1000, 10 000 and 20 000 clonotypes per sample. After downsampling to 27 000 UMIs, diversity was calculated as the inverse Simpson index using the vegan R package. Paired Mann-Whitney U tests were applied to discordant twin pairs, and Benjamini-Hochberg correction was used for multiple testing. After TCRdb reprocessed the reads, each CDR3 protein sequence was kept as one row, without DNA. The authors' filters were not applied to this entry. This sample's table has entries for 300,000 to 350,000 distinct CDR3 sequences. The top ten clonotypes cover under 2.5% of the sample.

Turning to this clonotype: What this receptor recognizes is not known.

The CDR3 runs 13 residues from the cysteine to the phenylalanine. There is no recorded DNA. CDR1 and CDR2 (MDHEN, SYDVKM) derive from the germline V gene. The sample consisted of blood. The rearrangement combines TRBV28 with TRBJ2-6; the TCRdb call, TRBD1, lacks DNA for checking. This clonotype was obtained from a human donor with ulcerative colitis or Crohn's disease, or a healthy co-twin of an affected twin (not recorded which). The CDR3 loop reads CASGGAGANVLTF.